A single sample gave rise to the 12 T cell receptor beta chains below, sequenced in a study of T cells in localized non-small cell lung cancer (TCRdb year 2020). Library preparation used the immunoSEQ multiplex PCR assay. TCRdb provides this immuneACCESS table in a form limited to in-frame rearrangements. Some clones are lacking; in checked studies, under half of them reflect an unresolved V gene, and why the rest are absent is not known. The sample yields approximately 15,000 clones; more than 80% were counted once. Approximately 4.2% of the sample comes from the top ten. The specimen was peripheral blood, collected before any cancer treatment. Every receptor here comes from a woman aged 35-70 years with stage I lung adenocarcinoma.

The gene calls are TRBV5-1 and TRBJ2-3; a weak D match, TRBD2 (7 bases). Germline V lookup: CDR1 SGHRS, CDR2 YFSETQ. Trimming took 3 bases from V and 4 from J, leaving 12 bases between them. The CDR3 consists of 14 residues. The CDR3 coding sequence is TGCGCCAGCAGCTCGCGAGGGGGGGCAGATACGCAGTATTTT. Translated, it gives CASSSRGGADTQYF.

This sequence joins TRBV29-1 and TRBJ1-1; D gene uncertain. Germline-derived CDR1 and CDR2 are SQVTM and ANQGSEA. The CDR3 extends over 11 amino acids. V lost 5 bases and J lost 5, with 9 bases in between. CDR3 coding DNA: TGCAGCGTTAGATCTTATACTGAAGCTTTCTTT. Amino acid sequence: CSVRSYTEAFF.

J is TRBJ1-1 and V is TRBV28; D unresolved. Trimming pared 3 bases from V and 4 bases from J, leaving 9 bases between. The CDR3 is made up of 13 amino acids. Germline assignment: CDR1 MDHEN and CDR2 SYDVKM. The CDR3 loop reads CASSFGKITEAFF. The CDR3 DNA reads TGTGCCAGCAGTTTTGGGAAAATCACTGAAGCTTTCTTT. Full variable domain (missing parts from reference TRBV28 and TRBJ1-1): DVKVTQSSRYLVKRTGEKVFLECVQDMDHENMFWYRQDPGLGLRLIYFSYDVKMKEKGDIPEGYSVSREKKERFSLILESASTNQTSMYLCASSFGKITEAFFGQGTRLTVV.

V is TRBV18 and J is TRBJ1-6, with a possible D match to TRBD1 (6 bases). There are 15 residues in the CDR3. The V gene's germline CDR1 is KGHSH and CDR2 LQKENI. With 1 base removed from V and 7 bases from J, the gap between germline ends came to 11 bases. The CDR3 DNA reads TGTGCCAGCTCACCACAGGGGGGGGAGAATTCACCCCTCCACTTT. It yields the protein CASSPQGGENSPLHF.

This clone was detected once. The V call is TRBV5-1, the J call TRBJ2-5; D is undetermined. Germline CDR1 SGHRS, CDR2 YFSETQ. Trimming cost V 1 base and J 1 base, with 5 bases left between them. The length of the CDR3 is 13 residues. The DNA for the CDR3 is TGCGCCAGCAGCTTGACGGCCCAAGAGACCCAGTACTTC. Translation: CASSLTAQETQYF.

This rearrangement joins TRBV12-5 to TRBJ1-2, with D unresolved. With 7 bases removed from V and 3 bases from J, the gap between germline ends came to 21 bases. The germline gives CDR1 LGHNT, CDR2 FRNRAP. This CDR3 comprises 16 residues. In nucleotides, the CDR3 is TGTGCTAGTGCCGATCGGGAAGCGAAGGGATACTATGGCTACACCTTC. Protein sequence: CASADREAKGYYGYTF.

This clone was observed a few times. The rearrangement joins TRBV5-1 to TRBJ2-3; a weak D match, TRBD2 (6 bases). The germline CDR1 and CDR2 sequences are SGHRS and YFSETQ. V was cut by 4 bases and J by 2 bases, with 14 bases left in between. CDR3 length: 15 amino acids. The CDR3 nucleotides read TGCGCCAGCAGCCCCCTGATAGCGGCCACAGATACGCAGTATTTT. Protein product: CASSPLIAATDTQYF.

The J gene is TRBJ2-7, the V gene TRBV19, with 12 bases fitting TRBD2. This CDR3 has 20 residues. The ends lost 6 bases at V and 4 bases at J; junction bases unmatched: 22. CDR1 and CDR2 (germline): LNHDA, SQIVND (reference sequence). The CDR3 DNA sequence: TGTGCCAGTAGGAAAGCCCCGGTTCTAGCGGGGGGGCCTGGTTCGTACGAGCAGTACTTC. This translates into CASRKAPVLAGGPGSYEQYF.

This chain uses TRBV5-4 with TRBJ1-1, with D possibly being TRBD1 (6 bases). This CDR3 region has 15 residues. The germline V gene has CDR1 SGHNT and CDR2 YYREEE (reference sequence). Trimming shortened V by 4 bases and J by 0 bases, and 13 bases separated the two germline ends. CDR3 DNA sequence: TGTGCCAGCAGCGAGAAGGACAGCATGAACACTGAAGCTTTCTTT. Encoded protein: CASSEKDSMNTEAFF.

The table lists this clone with a few counts. The CDR3 is CASSRFRSTEAFF. CDR3 in DNA: TGTGCCAGCAGTCGGTTCAGGAGCACTGAAGCTTTCTTT. This chain connects TRBV6-5 to TRBJ1-1, with D unresolved. From germline, CDR1 is MNHEY and CDR2 SVGAGI. The CDR3 is 13 residues long. V shed 5 bases and J shed 4 bases, with 11 bases lying between them.

In DNA form, the CDR3 reads TGCGCCAGCAGCCAAGGGGGACCTGAAGCTTTCTTT. Translating gives CASSQGGPEAFF. This chain joins TRBV4-1 and TRBJ1-1; perhaps TRBD1 as D (5 bases). Germline V lookup: CDR1 MGHRA, CDR2 YSYEKL. V gave up 1 base and J gave up 6 bases, with 6 bases separating them. This CDR3 region has 12 residues.

This sequence joins TRBV6-6 and TRBJ1-5; 7 bases are shared with TRBD1. The germline CDR1 and CDR2 sequences are MNHNY and SVGAGI (reference sequence). Losses at the gene ends were 4 bases for V and 2 bases for J; bases not matched to a gene: 8. The CDR3 loop spans 16 amino acids. This CDR3 is CASSSEGAAGNQPQHF. As DNA, the CDR3 is TGTGCCAGCAGTTCCGAGGGGGCGGCGGGCAATCAGCCCCAGCATTTT.